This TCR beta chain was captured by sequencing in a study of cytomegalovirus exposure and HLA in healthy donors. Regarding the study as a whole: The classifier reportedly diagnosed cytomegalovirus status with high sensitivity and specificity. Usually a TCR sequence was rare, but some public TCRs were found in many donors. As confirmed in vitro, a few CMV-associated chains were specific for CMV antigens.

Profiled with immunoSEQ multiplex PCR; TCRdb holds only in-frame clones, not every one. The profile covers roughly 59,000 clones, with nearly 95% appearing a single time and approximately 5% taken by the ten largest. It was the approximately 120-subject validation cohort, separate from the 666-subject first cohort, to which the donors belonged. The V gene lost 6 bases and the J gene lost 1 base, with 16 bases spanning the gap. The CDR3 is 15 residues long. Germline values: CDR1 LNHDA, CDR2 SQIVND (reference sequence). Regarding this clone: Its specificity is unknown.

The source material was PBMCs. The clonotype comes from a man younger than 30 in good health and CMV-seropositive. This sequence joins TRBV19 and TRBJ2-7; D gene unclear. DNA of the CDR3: TGTGCCAGTAGCTTGAGGTATTTTAGGTCCTACGAGCAGTACTTC. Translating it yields CASSLRYFRSYEQYF.